Following are 29 T cell receptor beta chains from one sample sequenced in a study of early T cells in non-severe SARS-CoV-2 infection. TCRdb re-called the 5' RACE reads with MiXCR, one entry per CDR3 protein. The sample includes about 64,000 distinct CDR3 sequences, about 12% of them seen just once. The sample in question was whole blood, obtained at baseline. Receptor source: an adult who was a healthcare worker with PCR-confirmed SARS-CoV-2 infection or an uninfected control (not recorded which).

Ten or more counts support this clonotype. This sequence joins TRBV2 and TRBJ1-2, with 8 nucleotides matching TRBD1. The CDR3 contains 14 residues. CDR1 and CDR2 (germline): SNHLY, FYNNEI. Trimming removed 7 bases from V and 6 bases from J; junction bases left unmatched: 10. The CDR3 coding sequence is TGTGCCAGCACAAACTCAGGGGGCAGGAATGGCTACACCTTC. This sequence encodes CASTNSGGRNGYTF.

This chain connects TRBV3-1 to TRBJ2-7, with a tentative D call TRBD1 (5 bases). Germline lookup yields CDR1 LGHDT and CDR2 YNNKEL (reference sequence). V was pared by 5 bases and J by 3 bases, with 17 bases between. This CDR3 contains 15 residues. CDR3 coding DNA: TGTGCCAGCAGCTCACTTGGGGCGAGCCTCTACGAGCAGTACTTC. Translating gives CASSSLGASLYEQYF.

There are a few counts of this clonotype. The chain couples TRBV7-2 to TRBJ2-7, with TRBD2 matching 7 bases. CDR1 and CDR2 from the germline V gene are SGHTA and FQGNSA. V gave up 5 bases and J gave up 1 base; unmatched junction bases: 8. This CDR3 is built from 15 residues. CDR3 sequence (DNA): TGTGCCAGCAGCCTAATAGCGGGCCCTTCCTACGAGCAGTACTTC. This translates into CASSLIAGPSYEQYF. Full variable domain (outside the CDR3, taken from reference TRBV7-2 and TRBJ2-7): GAGVSQSPSNKVTEKGKDVELRCDPISGHTALYWYRQSLGQGLEFLIYFQGNSAPDKSGLPSDRFSAERTGGSVSTLTIQRTQQEDSAVYLCASSLIAGPSYEQYFGPGTRLTVT.

This clonotype was seen ten or more times. The chain uses TRBV14 and TRBJ2-7; 8 bases map to TRBD1. Per the germline V gene, CDR1 is SGHDN and CDR2 is FVKESK. The J segment lost 2 bases and the V segment lost 4 bases, leaving 7 bases of the junction unmatched. This CDR3 region has 15 residues. The chain's CDR3 is CASSRYRGRTYEQYF. DNA of the CDR3: TGTGCCAGCAGCCGTTACAGGGGGAGGACCTACGAGCAGTACTTC.

This clonotype was seen repeatedly, ten times or more. The chain is built from TRBV7-9 and TRBJ2-7; a possible D gene is TRBD2 (6 bases). The CDR3 loop spans 13 amino acids. V lost 4 bases and J lost 5, with 12 bases in between. Germline V gives CDR1 SEHNR, CDR2 FQNEAQ (reference sequence). The CDR3 DNA follows: TGTGCCAGCAGCTCCTTCGGGAGCCACGAGCAGTACTTC. Protein product: CASSSFGSHEQYF. Together with reference TRBV7-9 and TRBJ2-7, the CDR3 gives the full variable domain: DTGVSQNPRHKITKRGQNVTFRCDPISEHNRLYWYRQTLGQGPEFLTYFQNEAQLEKSRLLSDRFSAERPKGSFSTLEIQRTEQGDSAMYLCASSSFGSHEQYFGPGTRLTVT.

This clonotype has only a few counts. This chain uses TRBV7-9 with TRBJ2-7; 8 positions agree with TRBD1. In germline, CDR1 is SEHNR, CDR2 FQNEAQ (reference sequence). The CDR3 has 13 residues. The junction had 6 bases not matched to a gene; V was cut back by 2 bases and J by 9 bases. The CDR3, as DNA: TGTGCCAGCAGCTTACCTGCCGGGACAGGGCAGTACTTC. As protein: CASSLPAGTGQYF.

This sequence joins TRBV12-3 or TRBV12-4 and TRBJ1-3; TRBD1 is a possible D gene (6 bases). The CDR3 has 16 amino acids. Trimming stripped 6 bases from V and 4 bases from J, with 19 bases between. CDR3 DNA sequence: TGTGCCAGCAGATTAACTCCGGGACATAGGGGAAACACCATATATTTT. It translates to CASRLTPGHRGNTIYF.

This clonotype has more than one count but fewer than ten. The chain links TRBV5-4 to TRBJ2-7, with D uncertain. Germline assignment: CDR1 SGHNT and CDR2 YYREEE (reference sequence). Trimming left V 4 bases short and J 0 bases short, with 8 bases between. The CDR3 is 13 residues long. This chain's CDR3 is CASSRAYSYEQYF. The CDR3 DNA reads as TGTGCCAGCAGCCGGGCCTACTCCTACGAGCAGTACTTC.

Only a few counts were recorded for this clonotype. The CDR3, as DNA: TGTGCCAGCAGACGACAGAATTCACCCCTCCACTTT. It translates to CASRRQNSPLHF. The J gene is TRBJ1-6, the V gene TRBV6-1, with D possibly TRBD1 on 5 matching bases. V shed 6 bases and J shed 7 bases, with 7 bases lying between them. CDR1 is MNHNS, CDR2 SASEGT, per germline. The CDR3 is 12 residues long.

The chain links TRBV2 to TRBJ2-1; 7 bases are a match to TRBD2. This CDR3 has 14 residues. CDR1 and CDR2 (germline): SNHLY, FYNNEI. With 6 bases clipped from V and 2 bases from J, the junction kept 4 bases outside the gene matches. CDR3 DNA: TGTGCCAGCAGGGGCGGACTAGCCTACAATGAGCAGTTCTTC. It encodes CASRGGLAYNEQFF.

The rearrangement links TRBV28 to TRBJ2-5; possibly TRBD1 for D (6 bases). Germline CDR1 and CDR2: MDHEN and SYDVKM. The ends were cut back, 6 bases at V and 0 bases at J, with 20 bases in the middle. The CDR3 totals 17 residues. The CDR3 region is CASSPPRGHRYQETQYF. The CDR3 DNA follows: TGTGCCAGCAGCCCCCCGAGGGGACACCGGTACCAAGAGACCCAGTACTTC.

This chain connects TRBV11-2 to TRBJ1-2; the D is unclear. Trimming cost V 3 bases and J 7 bases, with 15 bases left between them. Per germline, CDR1 SGHAT and CDR2 FQNNGV. The CDR3 has 14 amino acids. The CDR3 DNA reads TGTGCCAGCAGCTTGAAGGCCAGAAGGTCTGGCTACACCTTC. Translating it yields CASSLKARRSGYTF.

This clonotype has at least ten counts. This chain links TRBV20-1 with TRBJ1-2; 7 nucleotides line up with TRBD1. Germline assignment: CDR1 DFQATT and CDR2 SNEGSKA (reference sequence). CDR3 length: 13 residues. The V gene end was trimmed by 0 bases and the J gene end by 6 bases; junction bases not matched to a gene: 4. The CDR3, as DNA: TGCAGTGCTAGAGACACAACAGGGGATGGCTACACCTTC. Translated, it gives CSARDTTGDGYTF.

This clonotype came up a few times. The genes are TRBV7-2 and TRBJ2-7; 7 bases line up with TRBD1. Germline assignment: CDR1 SGHTA and CDR2 FQGNSA. The CDR3 consists of 15 residues. With 0 bases clipped from V and 2 bases from J, the junction kept 4 bases outside the gene matches. CDR3 bases: TGTGCCAGCAGCTTAGCGATGGGACAGACCTACGAGCAGTACTTC. This translates into CASSLAMGQTYEQYF. The full variable domain, with the rest looked up from reference TRBV7-2 and TRBJ2-7, is GAGVSQSPSNKVTEKGKDVELRCDPISGHTALYWYRQSLGQGLEFLIYFQGNSAPDKSGLPSDRFSAERTGGSVSTLTIQRTQQEDSAVYLCASSLAMGQTYEQYFGPGTRLTVT.

The rearrangement uses TRBV12-5 and TRBJ2-7; possibly TRBD1 for D (5 bases). CDR1 is LGHNT, CDR2 FRNRAP, per germline. The CDR3 is 13 amino acids. Trimming cost V 1 base and J 3 bases, with 7 bases left between them. The CDR3 protein is CASGLGQHYEQYF. DNA for the CDR3: TGTGCTAGTGGTTTGGGACAGCACTACGAGCAGTACTTC.

The chain couples TRBV12-3 or TRBV12-4 to TRBJ2-2; TRBD1 aligns across 9 bases. V was pared by 1 base and J by 2 bases, with 8 bases of the junction left unmatched. This CDR3 has 18 amino acids. As DNA, the CDR3 is TGTGCCAGCAGTTTAGATAGGGGACAGGGACCCAACACCGGGGAGCTGTTTTTT. This encodes CASSLDRGQGPNTGELFF.

This clonotype came up a few times. The chain is built from TRBV7-9 and TRBJ2-7, with D perhaps matching TRBD2 (7 bases). Trimming took 2 bases from V and 0 from J, leaving 17 bases between them. There are 17 residues in the CDR3. Per germline, CDR1 SEHNR and CDR2 FQNEAQ (reference sequence). The CDR3 protein is CASSLRGSRDYSYEQYF. The DNA of the CDR3 is TGTGCCAGCAGCTTAAGGGGGTCACGGGACTACTCCTACGAGCAGTACTTC.

There are a few counts of this clonotype. The J gene is TRBJ1-1, the V gene TRBV20-1; 8 bases match TRBD1. The CDR3 covers 17 residues. Germline-derived CDR1 and CDR2 are DFQATT and SNEGSKA (reference sequence). The V segment lost 0 bases and the J segment 3 bases; nucleotides outside the gene matches: 12. The CDR3 loop reads CSARDIGQGFSDTEAFF. In nucleotides, the CDR3 is TGCAGTGCTAGAGATATAGGACAGGGCTTCTCGGACACTGAAGCTTTCTTT.

This clonotype was picked up a small number of times. The rearrangement uses TRBV12-3 or TRBV12-4 and TRBJ2-5, with a weak D call TRBD1 (6 bases). Trimming cost V 0 bases and J 10 bases, with 9 bases left between them. This CDR3 is 12 amino acids long. The DNA of the CDR3 is TGTGCCAGCAGTTTAGCGGGGGCACACCAGTACTTC. This gives the protein CASSLAGAHQYF.

This clonotype was recorded many times. The chain has TRBV6-6 and TRBJ1-1; D not certain. Germline V gene lookup returns CDR1 MNHNY and CDR2 SVGAGI (reference sequence). The CDR3 runs 14 residues. V was shortened by 0 bases and J by 1 base, with 6 bases between the two germline ends. CDR3 in DNA: TGTGCCAGCAGTTACTCGAACGGGAACACTGAAGCTTTCTTT. It translates to CASSYSNGNTEAFF.

This clonotype was counted only a few times. The J gene is TRBJ2-3, the V gene TRBV20-1; D is possibly TRBD2 (6 bases). The V gene's germline CDR1 is DFQATT and CDR2 SNEGSKA (reference sequence). This CDR3 is built from 16 residues. Trimming pared 0 bases from V and 0 bases from J, leaving 13 bases between. The CDR3 region is CSARDGGQLSTDTQYF. The CDR3 bases are TGCAGTGCTAGAGATGGAGGGCAACTCAGCACAGATACGCAGTATTTT.

V usage is TRBV24-1 and J usage is TRBJ2-3; weak D call: TRBD2 (7 bases). V was pared by 1 base and J by 3 bases, with 16 bases between. Per germline, CDR1 KGHDR and CDR2 SFDVKD. The CDR3 sequence is 17 residues long. CDR3 DNA sequence: TGTGCCACCAGTGATTTCCTTGGGGGGGCTAAGACAGATACGCAGTATTTT. It codes for CATSDFLGGAKTDTQYF.

This clonotype was observed a handful of times. The chain joins TRBV5-1 to TRBJ2-4, with 8 bases that match TRBD1. The J segment lost 5 bases and the V segment lost 0 bases, leaving 10 bases of the junction unmatched. In germline, CDR1 is SGHRS, CDR2 YFSETQ. The CDR3 has 17 amino acids. CDR3 amino acids: CASSLGLTGVTENIQYF. The CDR3 DNA is TGCGCCAGCAGCTTGGGGCTGACAGGGGTTACCGAAAACATTCAGTACTTC.

The chain joins TRBV6-2 or TRBV6-3 to TRBJ2-7; 14 nucleotides agree with TRBD2. Per germline, CDR1 MNHEY and CDR2 SVGEGT. V lost 6 bases and J lost 2; bases outside the gene matches: 12. The CDR3 consists of 18 residues. The CDR3: CASSDGLAGGKTPYEQYF. The CDR3 coding sequence is TGTGCCAGCAGCGATGGACTAGCGGGGGGAAAGACCCCCTACGAGCAGTACTTC.

This clonotype was recorded a few times. The chain joins TRBV7-2 to TRBJ2-5, with D possibly matching TRBD2 (6 bases). The V gene lost 1 base and the J gene lost 7 bases, with 16 bases spanning the gap. This CDR3 region has 15 residues. Germline CDR1 and CDR2: SGHTA and FQGNSA. CDR3 sequence reads: CASSLEWGERGTQYF. CDR3 DNA sequence: TGTGCCAGCAGCTTAGAGTGGGGGGAGCGTGGGACCCAGTACTTC.

In this sample, this clonotype turned up a few times. V is TRBV27 and J is TRBJ1-2; 9 bases line up with TRBD1. Germline CDR1 is MNHEY and CDR2 is SMNVEV (reference sequence). V trimming: 3 bases; J trimming: 6 bases; junction bases outside the gene matches: 11. The CDR3 covers 16 residues. The CDR3 reads CASSFSGQGSDDGYTF. Here the CDR3 DNA reads TGTGCCAGCAGTTTCTCGGGACAGGGTAGTGATGATGGCTACACCTTC.

This rearrangement joins TRBV7-9 to TRBJ1-1; D may be TRBD1 (6 bases). The germline V gene encodes CDR1 SEHNR and CDR2 FQNEAQ (reference sequence). Trimming pared 5 bases from V and 3 bases from J, leaving 10 bases between. There are 13 residues in the CDR3. CDR3 protein: CASSPRGYTEAFF. CDR3 nucleotide sequence: TGTGCCAGCAGCCCTAGGGGGTACACTGAAGCTTTCTTT. The variable domain in full, with the rest retrieved from reference TRBV7-9 and TRBJ1-1, is DTGVSQNPRHKITKRGQNVTFRCDPISEHNRLYWYRQTLGQGPEFLTYFQNEAQLEKSRLLSDRFSAERPKGSFSTLEIQRTEQGDSAMYLCASSPRGYTEAFFGQGTRLTVV.

The CDR3 sequence: CASSFLLSTDTPTGELFF. The DNA for the CDR3 is TGTGCCAGCAGTTTTCTATTGTCGACAGACACTCCCACCGGGGAGCTGTTTTTT. The rearrangement links TRBV28 to TRBJ2-2; perhaps TRBD1 as D (5 bases). V gave up 3 bases and J gave up 4 bases, with 21 bases separating them. CDR3 length equals 18 residues. Germline values: CDR1 MDHEN, CDR2 SYDVKM.

The chain uses TRBV20-1 and TRBJ2-1; 10 nucleotides line up with TRBD2. CDR3 length: 15 residues. Unmatched junction bases numbered 8, after V lost 5 bases and J lost 4 bases. Germline V gives CDR1 DFQATT, CDR2 SNEGSKA (reference sequence). This chain's CDR3 is CSAPGLAASYNEQFF. CDR3 sequence (DNA): TGCAGTGCTCCAGGACTAGCGGCTAGTTACAATGAGCAGTTCTTC.